This T cell receptor (beta chain) was retrieved from a study of metastatic and nonmetastatic thyroid tumors. The germline CDR1 and CDR2 sequences are SNHLY and FYNNEI. The junction had 10 bases not matched to a gene; V was cut back by 6 bases and J by 7 bases. The CDR3 runs to 15 residues. Not a single patient had been given any form of treatment at any point before undergoing thyroid surgery. This clone appeared many times. TCRdb re-processed the PCR reads through MiXCR. The sample yields about 92,000 clones, 15% seen once. This chain connects TRBV2 to TRBJ2-5; 11 nucleotides align to TRBD2. The specimen sequenced was blood. This TCR came from a female donor with papillary thyroid cancer or a benign thyroid nodule (not recorded which). Some clones in this sample may be carry-over from other donors' samples. As DNA, the CDR3 is TGTGCCAGCAGCCAAACTAGCGGGGGAAGGGGGACCCAGTACTTC. Its protein is CASSQTSGGRGTQYF.